This T cell receptor (beta chain) was identified in a study of chemoradiotherapy in HPV16-positive cancers. Samples were taken several times over chemoradiotherapy. Assay: immunoSEQ multiplex PCR; the TCRdb copy retains only in-frame clones and omits some. The sample has 10,000 to 14,000 clones, approximately 89% seen once. On this clone: Its antigen is unknown.

Broader study findings: Non-HPV-specific T cells did not expand in tumors during treatment, whereas candidate HPV-specific clones and E7-related motifs did. Better recurrence-free survival went with HPV-responsive T-cell expansion in HPV16-positive patients.

The CDR3 spans 18 residues. Germline lookup yields CDR1 MGHRA and CDR2 YSYEKL. V gave up 3 bases and J gave up 0 bases; unmatched junction bases: 10. The sequence was collected from a human donor with HPV-associated anogenital cancer. The source material was blood, sampled from a patient who underwent chemoradiotherapy. This chain uses TRBV4-1 with TRBJ2-1, with 8 bases fitting TRBD2. The CDR3 loop reads CASSHLRGGKGSYNEQFF. The CDR3 nucleotides are TGCGCCAGCAGCCACCTACGCGGGGGGAAAGGCTCCTACAATGAGCAGTTCTTC.